The 27 T cell receptor beta chains given below trace back to one sample, sequenced in a study of a mutant IDH1 vaccine in newly diagnosed glioma. TCRdb's copy holds only in-frame clones and misses some; the assay was immunoSEQ multiplex PCR. Among about 48,000 clones listed, over 65% were seen once. For these receptors, no antigen is known. Time point defined: week 35, safety follow-up. The investigators gave 300 ug of mutant IDH1 20-mer peptide in each vaccine dose, together with topical imiquimod. Sequences were derived from PBMCs, sampled from a glioma patient whose treatment included an IDH1 peptide vaccine. The receptor set was obtained from a man between 35 and 55 years old with glioma.

The J gene is TRBJ1-1, the V gene TRBV18; D perhaps matches TRBD1 (5 bases). V lost 6 bases and J lost 6, with 29 bases in between. The CDR3 consists of 18 residues. CDR1 and CDR2 (germline): KGHSH, LQKENI. The CDR3 DNA reads TGTGCCAGCTCCCGAATCGACAGACTCCGTAGTACTTCGGCTGAAGCTTTCTTT. Amino acid sequence: CASSRIDRLRSTSAEAFF.

This chain uses TRBV29-1 with TRBJ2-1, with D possibly TRBD1 on 6 matching bases. From germline, CDR1 is SQVTM and CDR2 ANQGSEA. The CDR3 consists of 17 residues. V lost 6 bases, J lost 0 bases, and 21 bases lay in between. In nucleotides, the CDR3 is TGCAGCGTCATACCCCCGGGACACCCCGTCTCCTACAATGAGCAGTTCTTC. Its translation is CSVIPPGHPVSYNEQFF.

This chain uses TRBV5-4 with TRBJ2-7, with TRBD2 identical over 11 bases. V lost 4 bases and J lost 4; bases outside the gene matches: 7. Looked up from germline, CDR1 is SGHNT and CDR2 is YYREEE (reference sequence). The CDR3 is 15 amino acids. CDR3 nucleotide sequence: TGTGCCAGCAGCCGAACTAGCGGGGGCTGGTACGAGCAGTACTTC. This gives the protein CASSRTSGGWYEQYF.

On this clone itself: Other DNA variants within this sample encode the same CDR3. The chain has TRBV7-8 and TRBJ2-7; D assignment may be TRBD1 or TRBD2 (5 bases each). The CDR3 is 12 residues long. Germline CDR1 and CDR2: SGHVS and FQNEAQ. V was cut by 5 bases and J by 4 bases, with 9 bases left in between. In nucleotides, the CDR3 is TGTGCCAGCAGCCATGAGGGGTACGAGCAGTACTTC. This gives the protein CASSHEGYEQYF.

This sequence joins TRBV2 and TRBJ2-7; D remains ambiguous. This CDR3 comprises 13 residues. Germline CDR1 SNHLY, CDR2 FYNNEI. V was cut by 5 bases and J by 4 bases, with 12 bases left in between. CDR3 DNA: TGTGCCAGCAGTCTTAGACCGGTTTACGAGCAGTACTTC. Protein sequence: CASSLRPVYEQYF. Looking up the rest from reference TRBV2 and TRBJ2-7 gives the full variable domain: EPEVTQTPSHQVTQMGQEVILRCVPISNHLYFYWYRQILGQKVEFLVSFYNNEISEKSEIFDDQFSVERPDGSNFTLKIRSTKLEDSAMYFCASSLRPVYEQYFGPGTRLTVT.

This clone occurred a few times. The DNA of the CDR3 is TGTGCCATCAGTGGGGGAGGGCCGAACACTGAAGCTTTCTTT. It encodes CAISGGGPNTEAFF. This sequence joins TRBV10-3 and TRBJ1-1; D gene unclear. V shed 4 bases and J shed 1 base, with 10 bases lying between them. The length of the CDR3 is 14 residues. The V gene's germline CDR1 is ENHRY and CDR2 SYGVKD.

The V gene is TRBV18, the J gene TRBJ2-3; 11 nucleotides match TRBD1. The ends lost 4 bases at V and 3 bases at J; junction bases unmatched: 3. CDR1 is KGHSH, CDR2 LQKENI, per germline. The CDR3 totals 15 residues. This CDR3 reads CASSLGQGATDTQYF. CDR3 DNA sequence: TGTGCCAGCTCACTCGGACAGGGGGCAACAGATACGCAGTATTTT.

This chain uses TRBV27 with TRBJ2-3; D might be TRBD2 (6 bases). Germline V lookup: CDR1 MNHEY, CDR2 SMNVEV (reference sequence). The CDR3 runs 15 residues. V was trimmed by 0 bases and J by 5 bases, leaving 12 bases between them. The CDR3: CASSLSSGVGDTQYF. CDR3 DNA: TGTGCCAGCAGTTTATCTTCGGGAGTGGGAGATACGCAGTATTTT.

This CDR3 reads CASKEEGTGTEAFF. CDR3 sequence (DNA): TGTGCCAGCAAAGAGGAGGGGACAGGCACTGAAGCTTTCTTT. The chain combines TRBV2 with TRBJ1-1; 8 bases are a match to TRBD1. Per the germline V gene, CDR1 is SNHLY and CDR2 is FYNNEI. The CDR3 loop spans 14 amino acids. The J segment lost 4 bases and the V segment lost 7 bases, leaving 8 bases of the junction unmatched. Full variable domain (rest looked up from reference TRBV2 and TRBJ1-1): EPEVTQTPSHQVTQMGQEVILRCVPISNHLYFYWYRQILGQKVEFLVSFYNNEISEKSEIFDDQFSVERPDGSNFTLKIRSTKLEDSAMYFCASKEEGTGTEAFFGQGTRLTVV.

This clone occurred many times. The rearrangement uses TRBV14 and TRBJ1-3; the D gene is possibly TRBD1 (6 bases). The CDR3 loop spans 14 amino acids. The germline CDR1 and CDR2 sequences are SGHDN and FVKESK. Trimming removed 7 bases from V and 4 bases from J, with 14 bases in between. The CDR3 is CASNVGGTGNTIYF. CDR3 in DNA: TGTGCCAGCAATGTCGGGGGGACAGGAAACACCATATATTTT.

The J gene is TRBJ2-7, the V gene TRBV6-1; D not certain. This CDR3 has 15 amino acids. CDR1 and CDR2 from the germline V gene are MNHNS and SASEGT. V dropped 4 bases and J dropped 4 bases, with 17 bases sitting between them. CDR3 coding DNA: TGTGCCAGCAGTGGCCTCTCTGTATTCGGGTACGAGCAGTACTTC. Its protein is CASSGLSVFGYEQYF.

J is TRBJ2-1 and V is TRBV19; 9 nucleotides match TRBD2. Germline assignment: CDR1 LNHDA and CDR2 SQIVND (reference sequence). The CDR3 sequence is 16 residues long. The J segment lost 9 bases and the V segment lost 5 bases, leaving 14 bases of the junction unmatched. DNA of the CDR3: TGTGCCAGTAGTGTGACGACTAGCGGACGAAGTCTTGAGCAGTTCTTC. Protein sequence: CASSVTTSGRSLEQFF.

V is TRBV7-2 and J is TRBJ2-4, with D perhaps TRBD1 or TRBD2 (6 bases each). V lost 5 bases, J lost 9 bases, and 20 bases lay in between. CDR1 is SGHTA, CDR2 FQGNSA, per germline. This CDR3 contains 15 residues. CDR3 nucleotide sequence: TGTGCCAGCAGCCCCCCGGGGGCTACCCTGGGCATTCAGTACTTC. Translation gives CASSPPGATLGIQYF.

The J gene is TRBJ1-5, the V gene TRBV5-6; D remains unclear. The germline V and J ends were trimmed by 2 bases and 5 bases, with 14 bases remaining between them. The CDR3 sequence is 15 residues long. Germline lookup yields CDR1 SGHDT and CDR2 YYEEEE. The CDR3 is CASSLGGIGDQPQHF. The CDR3 DNA reads TGTGCCAGCAGCTTAGGAGGGATAGGTGATCAGCCCCAGCATTTT.

The gene calls are TRBV28 and TRBJ2-5, with TRBD2 matching over 7 bases. The CDR3 extends over 15 amino acids. Looked up from germline, CDR1 is MDHEN and CDR2 is SYDVKM. Germline trimming cut 1 base from V and 3 bases from J; bases unmatched to any gene: 5. As DNA, the CDR3 is TGTGCCAGCAGTTTATCTCGGCGGGAGAAAGAGACCCAGTACTTC. Translated, it gives CASSLSRREKETQYF.

This chain uses TRBV4-2 with TRBJ2-5; a weak D match, TRBD1 (6 bases). The CDR3 contains 15 residues. Germline V lookup: CDR1 LGHNA, CDR2 YNFKEQ. The ends were cut back, 1 base at V and 0 bases at J, with 9 bases in the middle. CDR3 loop: CASSQGNRDQETQYF. For the CDR3, the DNA is TGTGCCAGCAGCCAAGGGAACAGGGACCAAGAGACCCAGTACTTC.

The V gene is TRBV9, the J gene TRBJ1-3; maybe TRBD1 (5 bases). This CDR3 is 15 amino acids long. The germline V gene encodes CDR1 SGDLS and CDR2 YYNGEE. Trimming took off 2 bases at V and 1 base at J, with 10 bases between the two ends. The CDR3 spells CASSVEGVSGNTIYF. The CDR3 nucleotides read TGTGCCAGCAGCGTCGAAGGGGTATCTGGAAACACCATATATTTT.

The chain is built from TRBV6-1 and TRBJ1-5; a weak D match, TRBD1 (6 bases). This CDR3 region has 15 residues. With 4 bases removed from V and 3 bases from J, the gap between germline ends came to 13 bases. CDR1 MNHNS and CDR2 SASEGT come from the germline V gene. CDR3 amino acids: CASSGMGQDNQPQHF. The CDR3 bases are TGTGCCAGCAGTGGCATGGGACAAGACAATCAGCCCCAGCATTTT.

DNA of the CDR3: TGTGCCAGCAGTTTACTAGCGGGAGATGACAATGAGCAGTTCTTC. Its protein product is CASSLLAGDDNEQFF. This chain joins TRBV27 and TRBJ2-1, with 10 bases matching TRBD2. The V segment lost 2 bases and the J segment 5 bases; nucleotides outside the gene matches: 3. Per germline, CDR1 MNHEY and CDR2 SMNVEV (reference sequence). The CDR3 loop spans 15 amino acids.

J is TRBJ2-1 and V is TRBV6-1; D unclear. Germline V gene data show CDR1 as MNHNS and CDR2 as SASEGT. The CDR3 extends over 15 amino acids. V lost 6 bases and J 5 bases, leaving 17 bases between the germline ends. The CDR3: CASRKAGSGDNEQFF. In DNA form, the CDR3 reads TGTGCCAGCAGAAAGGCCGGGTCTGGGGACAATGAGCAGTTCTTC.

V usage is TRBV19 and J usage is TRBJ2-7, with 11 bases fitting TRBD1. Germline CDR1 LNHDA, CDR2 SQIVND (reference sequence). After removal of 5 bases from V and 4 bases from J, the junction contained 4 bases not matched to a gene. This CDR3 is built from 14 residues. The DNA for the CDR3 is TGTGCCAGTAGTGCCCGGGACAGGGGGTACGAGCAGTACTTC. It encodes CASSARDRGYEQYF.

The chain links TRBV7-2 to TRBJ2-1; TRBD2 matches 7 bases. V was clipped by 2 bases and J by 15 bases; unmatched bases: 10. Germline V gives CDR1 SGHTA, CDR2 FQGNSA. The CDR3 spans 13 residues. This chain's CDR3 is CASSLRYIREGFF. The CDR3 DNA is TGTGCCAGCAGCTTAAGGTATATCAGGGAGGGGTTCTTC.

This clone was observed a single time. The V call is TRBV29-1, the J call TRBJ2-6, with TRBD1 as a possible D gene (6 bases). Germline values: CDR1 SQVTM, CDR2 ANQGSEA. CDR3 length: 16 residues. V gave up 1 base and J gave up 0 bases, with 10 bases separating them. CDR3 region: CSVEGTAISGANVLTF. The CDR3 coding sequence is TGCAGCGTTGAAGGGACAGCCATCTCTGGGGCCAACGTCCTGACTTTC.

J is TRBJ1-1 and V is TRBV11-3; 7 bases match TRBD1. The CDR3 spans 13 residues. Germline V gene lookup returns CDR1 SGHNT and CDR2 YENEEA. Trimming at V came to 6 bases and at J to 5 bases, leaving 6 bases not matched to a gene. DNA of the CDR3: TGTGCCAGCAGGGTGGAGGGGGCTACTGAAGCTTTCTTT. This encodes CASRVEGATEAFF.

V and J are TRBV9 and TRBJ2-1, with 7 nucleotides matching TRBD2. The CDR3 has 15 amino acids. Germline CDR1 is SGDLS and CDR2 is YYNGEE. The J segment lost 1 base and the V segment lost 4 bases, leaving 5 bases of the junction unmatched. The CDR3: CASSTLAASYNEQFF. The CDR3 nucleotides are TGTGCCAGCAGCACCCTAGCGGCTTCCTACAATGAGCAGTTCTTC.

The chain uses TRBV19 and TRBJ1-5; D is uncertain. The CDR3 runs to 12 residues. Germline V CDR1 and CDR2: LNHDA, SQIVND (reference sequence). Deletions cut 4 bases from V and 1 base from J, with 2 bases between. The CDR3 region has the DNA TGTGCCAGTAGTAGGAGCAATCAGCCCCAGCATTTT. Amino acids: CASSRSNQPQHF.

V usage is TRBV4-3 and J usage is TRBJ2-7; a possible D gene is TRBD2 (5 bases). CDR1 LGHNA and CDR2 YSLEER come from the germline V gene. Trimming pared 7 bases from V and 6 bases from J, leaving 13 bases between. CDR3 size: 12 residues. The CDR3 is CASNSSRSEQYV. The CDR3 region has the DNA TGCGCCAGCAACTCTAGCAGAAGCGAGCAGTACGTC.